Shown below are 28 T cell receptor beta chains from a single sample sequenced in a study of cytomegalovirus exposure and HLA in healthy donors. The PCR made use of 60 Vbeta and 13 Jbeta primers. The data were produced by immunoSEQ multiplex PCR, yet TCRdb's version contains in-frame clones alone and is incomplete. The sample includes about 150,000 clones, roughly 84% of them seen just once. Sequenced: PBMCs. Source of these receptors: a boy younger than 10 in good health and CMV-seronegative.

J is TRBJ2-1 and V is TRBV25-1; TRBD1 matches at 8 bases. The germline gives CDR1 MGHDK, CDR2 SYGVNS. With V trimmed by 6 bases and J by 0 bases, 4 bases remained unmatched. The CDR3 is 15 residues long. In DNA form, the CDR3 reads TGTGCCAGCAGCCCAGGGGGCGACTCCTACAATGAGCAGTTCTTC. Residues: CASSPGGDSYNEQFF.

This chain joins TRBV5-1 and TRBJ2-3; 8 positions agree with TRBD2. The trim removed 1 base at V and 3 bases at J, leaving 7 bases unmatched. In germline, CDR1 is SGHRS, CDR2 YFSETQ. The CDR3 consists of 16 residues. The CDR3, as DNA: TGCGCCAGCAGCTTGAACCTGGGACTAGAAACAGATACGCAGTATTTT. It codes for CASSLNLGLETDTQYF.

The chain employs TRBV29-1 and TRBJ1-5; D gene unclear. Germline V gene sequence: CDR1 SQVTM, CDR2 ANQGSEA. V dropped 4 bases and J dropped 5 bases, with 12 bases sitting between them. The CDR3 spans 13 residues. For the CDR3, the DNA is TGCAGCGTTGCTAACCTTCGGGATCAGCCCCAGCATTTT. It codes for CSVANLRDQPQHF. Variable domain in full (rest from reference TRBV29-1 and TRBJ1-5): SAVISQKPSRDICQRGTSLTIQCQVDSQVTMMFWYRQQPGQSLTLIATANQGSEATYESGFVIDKFPISRPNLTFSTLTVSNMSPEDSSIYLCSVANLRDQPQHFGDGTRLSIL.

V and J are TRBV29-1 and TRBJ1-1; weak D call: TRBD1 (5 bases). The CDR3 length is 12 residues. Germline values: CDR1 SQVTM, CDR2 ANQGSEA. With 3 bases removed from V and 5 bases from J, the gap between germline ends came to 10 bases. The CDR3 DNA follows: TGCAGCGTTGAGCAGGGTGATACTGAAGCTTTCTTT. Translated, it gives CSVEQGDTEAFF.

The chain carries TRBV27 and TRBJ2-1; 9 bases agree with TRBD1. Germline assignment: CDR1 MNHEY and CDR2 SMNVEV (reference sequence). V gave up 5 bases and J gave up 1 base; unmatched junction bases: 9. The CDR3 is 17 amino acids. The CDR3 loop reads CASSVLTGTGSYNEQFF. DNA for the CDR3: TGTGCCAGCAGTGTACTAACCGGGACAGGGTCCTACAATGAGCAGTTCTTC.

This sequence joins TRBV30 and TRBJ2-5; 10 bases fit TRBD2. There are 15 residues in the CDR3. CDR1 GTSNPN and CDR2 SVGIG come from the germline V gene (reference sequence). The V and J ends lost 3 bases and 9 bases, in that order; junction bases with no gene match: 13. DNA for the CDR3: TGTGCCTGGAGCTTAGGAGCGGGAGGGGGCGGGGCCCAGTACTTC. It is translated as CAWSLGAGGGGAQYF.

The chain links TRBV29-1 to TRBJ2-3, with 11 bases that match TRBD2. With V trimmed by 5 bases and J by 5 bases, 15 bases remained unmatched. Germline lookup yields CDR1 SQVTM and CDR2 ANQGSEA. The CDR3 has 17 amino acids. In DNA, the CDR3 is TGCAGCGTTCCCGCCGCGTATAGCGGGAGGGCCATAGATACGCAGTATTTT. Amino acid sequence: CSVPAAYSGRAIDTQYF.

CDR3 bases: TGTGCCAGCAGGCCTAGCGGACTCACCACAGATACGCAGTATTTT. It codes for CASRPSGLTTDTQYF. The chain employs TRBV7-2 and TRBJ2-3; 7 bases agree with TRBD2. Germline V gene sequence: CDR1 SGHTA, CDR2 FQGNSA. The CDR3 is 15 amino acids. The V and J ends lost 6 bases and 2 bases, in that order; junction bases with no gene match: 8.

This chain links TRBV9 with TRBJ2-5; D possibly corresponds to TRBD1 (5 bases). Germline V gene lookup returns CDR1 SGDLS and CDR2 YYNGEE. The CDR3 sequence is 17 residues long. V lost 0 bases to trimming and J lost 2 bases, with 17 bases between them. CDR3 residues: CASSVGHRVRQQETQYF. The DNA for the CDR3 is TGTGCCAGCAGCGTAGGACATCGGGTTAGACAGCAAGAGACCCAGTACTTC.

The chain couples TRBV5-1 to TRBJ2-7, with TRBD2 identical over 7 bases. Germline V gene lookup returns CDR1 SGHRS and CDR2 YFSETQ. The J segment lost 7 bases and the V segment lost 5 bases, leaving 12 bases of the junction unmatched. The CDR3 consists of 14 residues. The CDR3 bases are TGCGCCAGCAGTCACCAGCGGGACGAGGGTGAGCAGTACTTC. This translates into CASSHQRDEGEQYF.

The V and J genes are TRBV5-6 and TRBJ1-2; 7 nucleotides line up with TRBD1. CDR1 is SGHDT and CDR2 is YYEEEE in the germline V gene. This CDR3 has 14 amino acids. With V trimmed by 0 bases and J by 4 bases, 3 bases remained unmatched. The chain's CDR3 is CASSLAGQAYGYTF. CDR3 nucleotides: TGTGCCAGCAGCTTGGCAGGACAGGCCTATGGCTACACCTTC.

The rearrangement joins TRBV27 to TRBJ2-7; unclear D gene. Trimming took off 9 bases at V and 3 bases at J, with 15 bases between the two ends. There are 13 residues in the CDR3. CDR1 is MNHEY, CDR2 SMNVEV, per germline (reference sequence). The DNA of the CDR3 is TGTGCCAGTCGTTACAGTTCCAGCTACGAGCAGTACTTC. Residues: CASRYSSSYEQYF.

The chain couples TRBV2 to TRBJ1-1; no firm D call. The V gene's germline CDR1 is SNHLY and CDR2 FYNNEI. V lost 6 bases and J lost 2, with 16 bases in between. The CDR3 totals 15 residues. CDR3 coding DNA: TGTGCCAGCAGGAGGTCCATGCGGGTCAACACTGAAGCTTTCTTT. Amino acid sequence: CASRRSMRVNTEAFF.

This clone occurred once. The chain recombines TRBV2 with TRBJ2-3; 11 nucleotides align to TRBD2. Germline CDR1 is SNHLY and CDR2 is FYNNEI. J was trimmed by 6 bases and V by 6 bases; bases with no gene match: 14. This CDR3 region has 17 residues. The CDR3 bases are TGTGCCAGCAGGAAAAGAACTAGCGGGAGATACTACGATACGCAGTATTTT. Translating gives CASRKRTSGRYYDTQYF.

This clone was picked up a small number of times. The V and J genes are TRBV6-1 and TRBJ1-5; no firm D call. CDR1 is MNHNS and CDR2 is SASEGT in the germline V gene. This CDR3 has 16 residues. With 2 bases removed from V and 0 bases from J, the gap between germline ends came to 11 bases. This CDR3 is CASSELTTNSNQPQHF. The CDR3, as DNA: TGTGCCAGCAGTGAACTGACAACAAATAGCAATCAGCCCCAGCATTTT.

The chain joins TRBV5-1 to TRBJ1-2; 9 nucleotides match TRBD1. Germline V gives CDR1 SGHRS, CDR2 YFSETQ. This CDR3 region has 14 residues. V lost 4 bases, J lost 2 bases, and 3 bases stayed unmatched. The CDR3 nucleotides are TGCGCCAGCAGCCCGGGACAGGGAAACTATGGCTACACCTTC. It specifies CASSPGQGNYGYTF.

The rearrangement links TRBV7-6 to TRBJ2-3; the match to TRBD2 covers 12 bases. The CDR3 is 16 amino acids. Per germline, CDR1 SGHVS and CDR2 FNYEAQ. V lost 1 base, J lost 4 bases, and 3 bases stayed unmatched. The CDR3 reads CASSLGLAGVADTQYF. CDR3 in DNA: TGTGCCAGCAGCTTAGGACTAGCGGGAGTCGCAGATACGCAGTATTTT.

The chain couples TRBV7-9 to TRBJ2-1; D gene ambiguous. The CDR3 loop spans 13 amino acids. Germline CDR1 and CDR2: SEHNR and FQNEAQ (reference sequence). Trimming shortened V by 4 bases and J by 0 bases, and 4 bases separated the two germline ends. CDR3: CASSSGSYNEQFF. The CDR3 region has the DNA TGTGCCAGCAGCTCAGGCTCCTACAATGAGCAGTTCTTC.

This clone showed up just a few times. The junction differs from germline at one of its ends, possibly a read error. This chain uses TRBV19 with TRBJ2-7, with 9 bases fitting TRBD2. From germline, CDR1 is LNHDA and CDR2 SQIVND (reference sequence). This CDR3 has 14 residues. The CDR3 DNA reads as TGTGCCAGTAGCATAGCGGGAGTTAGGCGCGAGCAGTACTTC. Residues: CASSIAGVRREQYF.

The rearrangement joins TRBV28 to TRBJ1-5; D not resolved. Germline lookup yields CDR1 MDHEN and CDR2 SYDVKM. The V gene lost 1 base and the J gene lost 0 bases, with 10 bases spanning the gap. The CDR3 length is 16 residues. CDR3 protein: CASSLSPRNSNQPQHF. The CDR3 DNA reads as TGTGCCAGCAGTTTATCTCCCAGAAATAGCAATCAGCCCCAGCATTTT.

This chain uses TRBV15 with TRBJ2-3, with 9 positions matching TRBD1. CDR3 size: 15 residues. The germline gives CDR1 LNHNV, CDR2 YYDKDF (reference sequence). Trimming at V came to 10 bases and at J to 0 bases, leaving 8 bases not matched to a gene. For the CDR3, the DNA is TGTGCCATCAACCCCGGGACAGGGAGCACAGATACGCAGTATTTT. Translated: CAINPGTGSTDTQYF.

The CDR3 reads CASSRSGGMGEQFF. For the CDR3, the DNA is TGTGCCAGCAGTAGGTCAGGGGGTATGGGTGAGCAGTTCTTC. The genes are TRBV27 and TRBJ2-1, with 7 bases aligning to TRBD1. Germline V CDR1 and CDR2: MNHEY, SMNVEV (reference sequence). J lost 9 bases, V lost 5 bases, and 10 bases had no gene match. The CDR3 is 14 residues long.

This chain joins TRBV28 and TRBJ2-7; tentatively, D is TRBD1 (6 bases). This CDR3 is 15 amino acids long. Trimming took off 7 bases at V and 7 bases at J, with 23 bases between the two ends. The V gene's germline CDR1 is MDHEN and CDR2 SYDVKM. The CDR3 is CASTEALGGRWEQYF. In DNA form, the CDR3 reads TGTGCCAGCACCGAGGCCTTAGGGGGACGGTGGGAGCAGTACTTC.

V gene TRBV18 combines with J gene TRBJ2-1, with D possibly matching TRBD1 (5 bases). CDR1 and CDR2 from the germline V gene are KGHSH and LQKENI. This CDR3 has 16 amino acids. Trimming shortened V by 1 base and J by 8 bases, and 18 bases separated the two germline ends. The CDR3 region has the DNA TGTGCCAGCTCACCACAGGGGATAAAGGGGCTCGATGAGCAGTTCTTC. Residues: CASSPQGIKGLDEQFF.

The J gene is TRBJ1-5, the V gene TRBV6-5; maybe TRBD1 (6 bases). CDR3 length equals 14 residues. Germline CDR1 reads MNHEY; CDR2 reads SVGAGI. Trimming shortened V by 5 bases and J by 5 bases, and 13 bases separated the two germline ends. CDR3 nucleotide sequence: TGTGCCAGCAGTCTCCCCAGGGGCGATCAGCCCCAGCATTTT. Translated: CASSLPRGDQPQHF.

This clone was observed a handful of times. This chain links TRBV27 with TRBJ1-5; TRBD1 matches at 9 bases. The CDR3 runs 16 residues. The V and J ends lost 5 bases and 5 bases, in that order; junction bases with no gene match: 10. Germline V gives CDR1 MNHEY, CDR2 SMNVEV (reference sequence). The CDR3: CASSPGTGNGYQPQHF. Here the CDR3 DNA reads TGTGCCAGCAGTCCCGGGACAGGGAATGGCTATCAGCCCCAGCATTTT.

In this sample, this clone turned up a few times. The chain has TRBV18 and TRBJ1-1; TRBD1 is a possible D gene (6 bases). Between the trimmed V and J ends, which lost 2 bases and 4 bases, there was a span of 14 bases. Germline V gene lookup returns CDR1 KGHSH and CDR2 LQKENI. There are 15 residues in the CDR3. The CDR3 DNA is TGTGCCAGCTCACCAACCGCAGGGGAAGGCACTGAAGCTTTCTTT. Translating gives CASSPTAGEGTEAFF.

The genes are TRBV10-1 and TRBJ2-5; 10 positions match TRBD1. This CDR3 has 14 amino acids. The germline V gene encodes CDR1 WNHNN and CDR2 SYGVQD (reference sequence). The V segment lost 5 bases and the J segment 5 bases; nucleotides outside the gene matches: 5. CDR3: CASSKTGGMETQYF. The CDR3 DNA reads TGCGCCAGCAGTAAGACAGGGGGCATGGAGACCCAGTACTTC.